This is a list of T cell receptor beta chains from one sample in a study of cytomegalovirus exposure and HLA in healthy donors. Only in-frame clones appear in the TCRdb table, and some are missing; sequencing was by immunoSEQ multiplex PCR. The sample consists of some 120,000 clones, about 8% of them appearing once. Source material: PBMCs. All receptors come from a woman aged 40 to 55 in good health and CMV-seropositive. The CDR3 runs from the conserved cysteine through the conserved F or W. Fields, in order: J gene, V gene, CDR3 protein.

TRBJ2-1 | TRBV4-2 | CASSQEATGAYNEQFF
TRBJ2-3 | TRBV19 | CASSPGLAGGAADTQYF
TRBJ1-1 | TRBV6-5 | CASSYSREGTEAFF
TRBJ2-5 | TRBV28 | CASSWTDQQETQYF
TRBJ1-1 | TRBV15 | CATSRDQVGVQNTEAFF
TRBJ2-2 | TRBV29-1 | CSVEVGGALDTGELFF
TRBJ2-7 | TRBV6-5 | CASTYRGGYEQYF
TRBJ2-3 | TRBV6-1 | CASSSGTSRDTQYF
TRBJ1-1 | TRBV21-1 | CASSKKDSEAFF
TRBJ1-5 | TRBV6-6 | CASSFQGAQPQHF
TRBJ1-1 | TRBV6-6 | CASDRGNTEAFF
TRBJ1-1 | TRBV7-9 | CASSLGQGAFF
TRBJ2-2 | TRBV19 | CASSKRRGTGELFF
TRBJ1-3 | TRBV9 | CASSDPANTIYF
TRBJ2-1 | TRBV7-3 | CASSLNRDNEQFF
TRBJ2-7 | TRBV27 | CASSTVMGSGVGLEQYF
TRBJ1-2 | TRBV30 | CAGGDRGYGYTF
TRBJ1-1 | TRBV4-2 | CASSQDRTMNTEAFF
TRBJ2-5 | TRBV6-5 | CASTPARGNRETQYF
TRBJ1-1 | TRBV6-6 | CASSYSANLNTEAFF
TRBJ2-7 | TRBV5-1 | CASSLGTGADEQYF
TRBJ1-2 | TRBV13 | CASSSGTILISFTF
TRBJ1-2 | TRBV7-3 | CASSPQARLYGYTF
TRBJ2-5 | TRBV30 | CAFSGTSLGETQYF
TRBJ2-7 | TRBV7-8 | CASSEQMQHYEQYF
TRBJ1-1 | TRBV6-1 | CASTSNTEAFF
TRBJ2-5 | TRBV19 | CASSIGVAEQETQYF
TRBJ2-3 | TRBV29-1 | CSVGVVAMDSSTDTQYF
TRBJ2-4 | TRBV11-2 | CASSPTEFLAKNIQYF
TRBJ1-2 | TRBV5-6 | CASSLDFRPGQGNYGYTF
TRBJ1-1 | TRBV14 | CASSQAFWGQGRPFF
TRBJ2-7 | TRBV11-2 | CASSGSRERYEQYF
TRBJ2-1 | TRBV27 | CASSDGTSGMYNEQFF
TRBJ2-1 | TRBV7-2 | CASSPQRGGPYNEQFF
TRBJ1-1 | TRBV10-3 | CAILSGGEAFF
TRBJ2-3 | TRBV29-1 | CSVVQGDRRMSDTQYF
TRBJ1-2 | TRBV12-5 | CASGRRGYGYTF
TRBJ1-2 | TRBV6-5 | CASSYSIWAYGYTF
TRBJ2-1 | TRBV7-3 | CASGASGGNEQFF
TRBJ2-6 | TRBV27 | CASSLSRAGANVLTF
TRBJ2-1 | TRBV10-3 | CAISQERREQFF
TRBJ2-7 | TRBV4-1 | CASSQEGRTGPTYEQYF
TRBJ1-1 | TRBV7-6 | CASSPLQNTEAFF
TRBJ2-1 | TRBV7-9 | CASSTLQGQLDNEQFF
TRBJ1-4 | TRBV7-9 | CASSTPTDNNEKLFF
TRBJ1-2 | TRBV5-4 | CASSSGQFRYGYTF
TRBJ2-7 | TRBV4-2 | CASSQDFLANEQYF
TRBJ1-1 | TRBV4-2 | CASSKDSRQGGMNTEAFF
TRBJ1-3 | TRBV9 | CASSEQGAGNTIYF